The clone carrying this TCR beta chain was counted between two and nine times. As yet, its antigen is unknown. This entry belongs to a study of PD-1 blockade in classical Hodgkin lymphoma. General observations from the study: Partial responders and progressors had significantly lower baseline TCR diversity. Excluded were patients who started nivolumab under 1 year after ASCT, a group that had lower diversity. Reports described newly diagnosed patients as having lower baseline TCR diversity than healthy donors.

The method was immunoSEQ multiplex PCR; TCRdb's version includes in-frame clones alone and lacks a portion of them. The sample lists some 41,000 clones, 76% occurring once. This CDR3 is 14 amino acids long. Per germline, CDR1 SGHRS and CDR2 YFSETQ. Trimming pared 4 bases from V and 6 bases from J, leaving 16 bases between. Brentuximab vedotin exposure varied, and every patient relapsed after autologous stem cell transplantation. The clonotype comes from a human donor with classical Hodgkin lymphoma. The sequences come from peripheral blood mononuclear cells (PBMCs), collected at baseline. The V gene is TRBV5-1, the J gene TRBJ1-2; D possibly corresponds to TRBD1 (6 bases). CDR3 coding DNA: TGCGCCAGCAGCCTACAACCAGGGGCAGATGGCTACACCTTC. Translated, it gives CASSLQPGADGYTF.